This T cell receptor (beta chain) was recorded in a study of immune cell composition in non-small cell lung cancer. Germline CDR1 reads LNHDA; CDR2 reads SQIVND (reference sequence). Losses at the gene ends were 5 bases for V and 4 bases for J; bases not matched to a gene: 5. This CDR3 spans 14 amino acids. Clones were sequenced by immunoSEQ multiplex PCR, and TCRdb holds only the in-frame ones, with some missing. The table has 14,000 to 15,000 clones, 55% to 70% seen once. This TCR was sampled from a human donor with non-small cell lung cancer. Sequenced material: lung tumor tissue. V is TRBV19 and J is TRBJ1-2; 9 nucleotides line up with TRBD1. The CDR3, as DNA: TGTGCCAGTAGTCCAGGACAGGGGTTCTATGGCTACACCTTC. Protein product: CASSPGQGFYGYTF.